The sequence of this T cell receptor (beta chain) was determined in a study of blood T cells in healthy people across ages. With 3 bases removed from V and 8 bases from J, the gap between germline ends came to 10 bases. Germline lookup yields CDR1 SQVTM and CDR2 ANQGSEA. The CDR3 length is 11 residues. This clonotype has ten or more counts. The authors ran a second PCR of roughly 7 to 11 cycles using a sample-barcoded 5' primer and a J-beta primer mix. Each CDR3 protein is one row after TCRdb ran MiXCR on the 5' RACE reads. The sample shows about 1.6 million distinct CDR3 sequences, roughly 32% of them seen only once.

This TCR was recovered from a woman between 25 and 40 years old in good health. Sequencing was done on a sample of blood. V gene TRBV29-1 combines with J gene TRBJ1-2, with D possibly TRBD1 on 6 matching bases. The CDR3 reads CSVDGGAGYTF. The CDR3 region has the DNA TGCAGCGTTGATGGGGGGGCAGGCTACACCTTC.